The 14 T cell receptor beta chains given below trace back to one sample, sequenced in a study of beta chain features in type 1 diabetes. Expressed TCRB transcripts were sequenced because the isolated RNA had all been reverse transcribed beforehand. Some clones are missing from TCRdb's copy, which holds only in-frame ones; the method was immunoSEQ multiplex PCR. The repertoire includes a few hundred thousand clones, roughly 16% of them detected once, and roughly 0.019% sits in the top ten. Sequenced: naive CD4+ T cells from blood. The receptors come from a woman aged 18-30 years in good health.

This clone has more than one count but fewer than ten. V and J are TRBV7-3 and TRBJ2-3; D not certain. CDR3 length: 13 amino acids. CDR1 and CDR2 from the germline V gene are SGHTA and FQGTGA. V was cut by 5 bases and J by 6 bases, with 12 bases left in between. The CDR3 reads CASSPHSLDTQYF. CDR3 sequence (DNA): TGTGCCAGCAGCCCCCACTCCCTTGATACGCAGTATTTT. Variable domain in full (rest from reference TRBV7-3 and TRBJ2-3): GAGVSQTPSNKVTEKGKYVELRCDPISGHTALYWYRQSLGQGPEFLIYFQGTGAADDSGLPNDRFFAVRPEGSVSTLKIQRTERGDSAVYLCASSPHSLDTQYFGPGTRLTVL.

This clone was picked up a small number of times. V usage is TRBV9 and J usage is TRBJ2-1; 13 nucleotides agree with TRBD2. Germline V gene lookup returns CDR1 SGDLS and CDR2 YYNGEE. V dropped 3 bases and J dropped 9; count of bases not matched to a gene: 6. This CDR3 comprises 15 residues. CDR3 protein: CASSAGTSGKVEQFF. DNA for the CDR3: TGTGCCAGCAGCGCCGGGACTAGCGGGAAGGTTGAGCAGTTCTTC.

The genes are TRBV7-9 and TRBJ2-3, with 13 positions matching TRBD2. V lost 1 base to trimming and J lost 3 bases; unmatched junction nucleotides: 1. This CDR3 is built from 16 residues. Germline CDR1 SEHNR, CDR2 FQNEAQ (reference sequence). The chain's CDR3 is CASSLGTSGRTDTQYF. DNA of the CDR3: TGTGCCAGCAGCTTAGGGACTAGCGGGAGAACAGATACGCAGTATTTT.

J is TRBJ2-3 and V is TRBV4-3, with 9 bases lining up with TRBD2. CDR3 length: 18 residues. Germline trimming cut 0 bases from V and 4 bases from J; bases unmatched to any gene: 11. The germline V gene encodes CDR1 LGHNA and CDR2 YSLEER. CDR3 in amino acids: CASSQDLLLAGWADTQYF. CDR3 DNA sequence: TGCGCCAGCAGCCAAGATCTCCTGCTAGCGGGATGGGCAGATACGCAGTATTTT.

This clone was found a few times. The chain joins TRBV30 to TRBJ2-5, with a tentative D call TRBD1 (6 bases). The J call may be faulty, since TRBJ2-7 better matches the DNA end. The CDR3 runs to 13 residues. The germline V gene has CDR1 GTSNPN and CDR2 SVGIG (reference sequence). The CDR3 spells CAWSPGQSYEQYF. For the CDR3, the DNA is TGTGCCTGGAGTCCTGGACAGTCCTACGAGCAGTACTTC.

This clone was counted between two and nine times. The chain employs TRBV9 and TRBJ2-1; no firm D call. The germline CDR1 and CDR2 sequences are SGDLS and YYNGEE. V shed 5 bases and J shed 9 bases, with 12 bases lying between them. The CDR3 loop spans 12 amino acids. This CDR3 reads CASRPATTEQFF. The CDR3 region has the DNA TGTGCCAGCAGGCCCGCAACTACTGAGCAGTTCTTC.

This clone was picked up a small number of times. V is TRBV30 and J is TRBJ2-1, with unresolved D. Per the germline V gene, CDR1 is GTSNPN and CDR2 is SVGIG (reference sequence). The CDR3 is 13 residues long. Between the trimmed V and J ends, which lost 2 bases and 6 bases, there was a span of 11 bases. The CDR3, as DNA: TGTGCCTGGAGTACCCCCCCACTCAATGAGCAGTTCTTC. It codes for CAWSTPPLNEQFF.

This rearrangement joins TRBV28 to TRBJ1-2, with D perhaps matching TRBD1 (5 bases). V lost 5 bases, J lost 2 bases, and 9 bases lay in between. Germline CDR1 reads MDHEN; CDR2 reads SYDVKM. The CDR3 is 13 residues long. The CDR3 nucleotides are TGTGCCAGCAGTCCGACAGTAAACTATGGCTACACCTTC. It encodes CASSPTVNYGYTF.

The chain is built from TRBV5-1 and TRBJ2-1; tentative D call: TRBD2 (6 bases). The length of the CDR3 is 16 residues. Germline-derived CDR1 and CDR2 are SGHRS and YFSETQ. Trimming removed 5 bases from V and 3 bases from J, with 18 bases in between. The CDR3 sequence: CASRSGLAGNYNEQFF. CDR3 bases: TGCGCCAGCAGATCGGGTCTGGCGGGGAACTACAATGAGCAGTTCTTC.

This chain links TRBV7-9 with TRBJ1-4; the match to TRBD1 covers 8 bases. Trimming cost V 5 bases and J 8 bases; bases outside gene matches: 10. The CDR3 has 15 residues. The germline V gene encodes CDR1 SEHNR and CDR2 FQNEAQ (reference sequence). CDR3 nucleotide sequence: TGTGCCAGCAGCCAGGACAGGGTGTCGGGAGAAAAACTGTTTTTT. This gives the protein CASSQDRVSGEKLFF.

This chain connects TRBV30 to TRBJ2-5; D uncertain. From germline, CDR1 is GTSNPN and CDR2 SVGIG (reference sequence). Trimming pared 1 base from V and 5 bases from J, leaving 5 bases between. The CDR3 is 11 amino acids. The CDR3 spells CAWSDAETQYF. Written as DNA, the CDR3 is TGTGCCTGGAGTGATGCGGAGACCCAGTACTTC.

The sample holds a few counts of this clone. The chain uses TRBV15 and TRBJ1-1; perhaps TRBD1 as D (6 bases). This CDR3 spans 15 amino acids. V lost 1 base and J lost 6, with 15 bases in between. CDR1 is LNHNV and CDR2 is YYDKDF in the germline V gene (reference sequence). CDR3: CATSRAGGGSPEAFF. CDR3 DNA sequence: TGTGCCACCAGCAGAGCTGGGGGGGGCTCGCCTGAAGCTTTCTTT. The variable domain in full, with the rest retrieved from reference TRBV15 and TRBJ1-1, is DAMVIQNPRYQVTQFGKPVTLSCSQTLNHNVMYWYQQKSSQAPKLLFHYYDKDFNNEADTPDNFQSRRPNTSFCFLDIRSPGLGDTAMYLCATSRAGGGSPEAFFGQGTRLTVV.

This clone turned up a few times. The genes are TRBV28 and TRBJ2-1; 8 bases match TRBD2. V lost 5 bases, J lost 4 bases, and 7 bases stayed unmatched. Per the germline V gene, CDR1 is MDHEN and CDR2 is SYDVKM. This CDR3 contains 15 residues. In DNA, the CDR3 is TGTGCCAGCAGTCCCGTGGCGGGGGGATACAATGAGCAGTTCTTC. Its protein product is CASSPVAGGYNEQFF.

This clone was counted a few times. The rearrangement links TRBV7-9 to TRBJ2-3; 11 positions match TRBD1. V shed 5 bases, J shed 6 bases, and the junction held 10 bases outside the gene matches. The CDR3 consists of 16 residues. Germline V gene sequence: CDR1 SEHNR, CDR2 FQNEAQ (reference sequence). The CDR3 is CASSIGTGGRLDTQYF. In DNA form, the CDR3 reads TGTGCCAGCAGCATCGGGACAGGGGGTCGGCTCGATACGCAGTATTTT.